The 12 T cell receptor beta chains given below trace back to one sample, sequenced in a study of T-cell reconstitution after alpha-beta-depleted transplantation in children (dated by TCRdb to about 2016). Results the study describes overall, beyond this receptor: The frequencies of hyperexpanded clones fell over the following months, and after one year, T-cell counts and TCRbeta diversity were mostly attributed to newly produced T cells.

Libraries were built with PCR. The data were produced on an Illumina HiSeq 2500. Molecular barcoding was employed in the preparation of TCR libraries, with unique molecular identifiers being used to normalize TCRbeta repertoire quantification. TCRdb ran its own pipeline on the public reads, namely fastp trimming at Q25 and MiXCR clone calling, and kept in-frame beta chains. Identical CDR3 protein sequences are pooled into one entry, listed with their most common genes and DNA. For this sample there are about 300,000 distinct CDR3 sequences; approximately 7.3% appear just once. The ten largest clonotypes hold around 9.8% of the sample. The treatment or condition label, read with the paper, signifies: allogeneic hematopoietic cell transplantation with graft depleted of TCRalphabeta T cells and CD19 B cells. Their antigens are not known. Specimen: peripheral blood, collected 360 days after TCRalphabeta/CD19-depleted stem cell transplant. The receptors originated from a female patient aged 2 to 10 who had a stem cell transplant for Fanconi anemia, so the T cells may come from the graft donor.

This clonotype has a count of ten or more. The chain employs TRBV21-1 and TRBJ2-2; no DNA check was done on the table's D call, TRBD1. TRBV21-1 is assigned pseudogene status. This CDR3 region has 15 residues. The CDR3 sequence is CASSKGQPNTGELFF. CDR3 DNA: TGTGCCAGCAGCAAGGGACAGCCCAACACCGGGGAGCTGTTTTTT.

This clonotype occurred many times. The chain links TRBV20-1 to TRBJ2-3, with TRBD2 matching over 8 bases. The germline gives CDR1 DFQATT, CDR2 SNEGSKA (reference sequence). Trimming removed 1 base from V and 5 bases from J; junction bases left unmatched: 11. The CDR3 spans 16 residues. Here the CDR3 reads CSARVSSSGGLDTQYF. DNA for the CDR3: TGCAGTGCTAGAGTCTCGTCGAGCGGGGGTCTAGATACGCAGTATTTT.

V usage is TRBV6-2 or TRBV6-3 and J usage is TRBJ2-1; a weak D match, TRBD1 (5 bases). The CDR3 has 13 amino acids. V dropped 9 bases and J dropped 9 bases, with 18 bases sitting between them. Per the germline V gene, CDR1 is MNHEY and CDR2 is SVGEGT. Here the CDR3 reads CASSQGMYGEQFF. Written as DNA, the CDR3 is TGTGCCAGTTCCCAGGGAATGTATGGTGAGCAGTTCTTC.

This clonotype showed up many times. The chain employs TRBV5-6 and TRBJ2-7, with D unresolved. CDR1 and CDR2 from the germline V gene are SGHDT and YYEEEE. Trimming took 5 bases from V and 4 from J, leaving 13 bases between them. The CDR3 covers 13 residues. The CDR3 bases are TGTGCCAGCAGTCCCGGTTTGGGGTACGAGCAGTACTTC. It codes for CASSPGLGYEQYF.

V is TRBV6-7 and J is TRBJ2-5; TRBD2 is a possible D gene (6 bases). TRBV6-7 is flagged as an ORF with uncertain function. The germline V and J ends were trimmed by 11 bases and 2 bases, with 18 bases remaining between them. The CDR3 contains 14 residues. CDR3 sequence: CAGGLHIAQETQYF. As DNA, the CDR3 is TGTGCCGGGGGACTTCACATCGCGCAAGAGACCCAGTACTTC.

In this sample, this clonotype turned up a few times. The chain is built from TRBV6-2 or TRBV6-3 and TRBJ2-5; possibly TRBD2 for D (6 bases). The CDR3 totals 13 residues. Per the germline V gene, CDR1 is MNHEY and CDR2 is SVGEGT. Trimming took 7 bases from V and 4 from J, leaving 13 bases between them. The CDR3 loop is CASTGVGGETQYF. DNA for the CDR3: TGTGCCAGCACCGGAGTCGGGGGAGAGACCCAGTACTTC.

In DNA, the CDR3 is TGTGCCAGCAGCGAGGGGCCGGGACCTACAGAGACCCAGTACTTC. Protein sequence: CASSEGPGPTETQYF. The V gene is TRBV9, the J gene TRBJ2-5; D is perhaps TRBD1 or TRBD2 (5 bases each). Germline V CDR1 and CDR2: SGDLS, YYNGEE. The CDR3 is made up of 15 amino acids. V was cut by 3 bases and J by 4 bases, with 16 bases left in between. The whole variable domain, filled in from reference TRBV9 and TRBJ2-5, reads DSGVTQTPKHLITATGQRVTLRCSPRSGDLSVYWYQQSLDQGLQFLIQYYNGEERAKGNILERFSAQQFPDLHSELNLSSLELGDSALYFCASSEGPGPTETQYFGPGTRLLVL.

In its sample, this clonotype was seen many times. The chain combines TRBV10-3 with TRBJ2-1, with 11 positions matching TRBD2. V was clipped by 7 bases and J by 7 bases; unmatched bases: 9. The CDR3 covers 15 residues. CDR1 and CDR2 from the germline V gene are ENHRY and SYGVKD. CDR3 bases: TGTGCCATCACCACTAGCGGGAGTATCAGGAATGAGCAGTTCTTC. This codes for CAITTSGSIRNEQFF.

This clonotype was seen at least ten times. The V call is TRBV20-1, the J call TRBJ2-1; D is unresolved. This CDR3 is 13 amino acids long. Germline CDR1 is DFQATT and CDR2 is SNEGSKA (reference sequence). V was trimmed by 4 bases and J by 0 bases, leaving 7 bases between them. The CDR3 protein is CSATDGSYNEQFF. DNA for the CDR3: TGCAGTGCTACGGATGGCTCCTACAATGAGCAGTTCTTC.

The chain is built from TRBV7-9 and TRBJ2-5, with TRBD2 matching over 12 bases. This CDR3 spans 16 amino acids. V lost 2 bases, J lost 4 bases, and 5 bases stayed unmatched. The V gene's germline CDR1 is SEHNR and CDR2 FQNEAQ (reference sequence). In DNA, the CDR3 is TGTGCCAGCAGCTTACTAGCGGGAGGGCCCTCAGAGACCCAGTACTTC. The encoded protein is CASSLLAGGPSETQYF. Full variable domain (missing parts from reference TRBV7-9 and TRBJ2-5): DTGVSQNPRHKITKRGQNVTFRCDPISEHNRLYWYRQTLGQGPEFLTYFQNEAQLEKSRLLSDRFSAERPKGSFSTLEIQRTEQGDSAMYLCASSLLAGGPSETQYFGPGTRLLVL.

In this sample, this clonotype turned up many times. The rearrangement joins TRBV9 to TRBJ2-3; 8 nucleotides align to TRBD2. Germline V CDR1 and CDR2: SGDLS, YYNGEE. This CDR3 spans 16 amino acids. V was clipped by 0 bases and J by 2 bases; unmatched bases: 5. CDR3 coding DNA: TGTGCCAGCAGCGTAGGGAGCGGGGGAGACACAGATACGCAGTATTTT. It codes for CASSVGSGGDTDTQYF.

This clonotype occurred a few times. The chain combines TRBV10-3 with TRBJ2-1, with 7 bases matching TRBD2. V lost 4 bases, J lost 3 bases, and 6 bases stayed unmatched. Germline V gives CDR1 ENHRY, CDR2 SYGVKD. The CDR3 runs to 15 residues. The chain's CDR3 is CAISARGGDYNEQFF. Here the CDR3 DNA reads TGTGCCATCAGTGCCCGCGGGGGAGACTACAATGAGCAGTTCTTC.